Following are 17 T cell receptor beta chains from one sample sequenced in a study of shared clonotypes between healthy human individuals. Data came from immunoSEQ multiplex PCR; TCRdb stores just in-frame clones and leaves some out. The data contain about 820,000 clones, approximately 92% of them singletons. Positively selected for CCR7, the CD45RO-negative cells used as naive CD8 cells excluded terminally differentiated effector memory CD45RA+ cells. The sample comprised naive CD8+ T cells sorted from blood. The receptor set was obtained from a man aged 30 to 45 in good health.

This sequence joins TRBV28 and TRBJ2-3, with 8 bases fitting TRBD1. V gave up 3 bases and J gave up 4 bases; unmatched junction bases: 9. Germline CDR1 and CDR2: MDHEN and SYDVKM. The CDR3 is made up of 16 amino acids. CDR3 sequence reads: CASSFQGAPYPDTQYF. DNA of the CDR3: TGTGCCAGCAGTTTCCAGGGGGCGCCGTATCCAGATACGCAGTATTTT.

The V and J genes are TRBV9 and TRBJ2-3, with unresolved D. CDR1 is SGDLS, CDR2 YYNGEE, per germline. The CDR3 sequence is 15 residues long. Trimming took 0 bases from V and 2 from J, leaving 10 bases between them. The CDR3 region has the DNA TGTGCCAGCAGCGTAGCTGGTAAAATCACAGATACGCAGTATTTT. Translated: CASSVAGKITDTQYF.

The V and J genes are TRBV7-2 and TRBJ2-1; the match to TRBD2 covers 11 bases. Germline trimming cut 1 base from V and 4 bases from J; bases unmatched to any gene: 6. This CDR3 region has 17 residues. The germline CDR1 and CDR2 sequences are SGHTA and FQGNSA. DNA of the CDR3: TGTGCCAGCAGCTTAGGGAAGACTAGCGGGGCGTACAATGAGCAGTTCTTC. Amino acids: CASSLGKTSGAYNEQFF.

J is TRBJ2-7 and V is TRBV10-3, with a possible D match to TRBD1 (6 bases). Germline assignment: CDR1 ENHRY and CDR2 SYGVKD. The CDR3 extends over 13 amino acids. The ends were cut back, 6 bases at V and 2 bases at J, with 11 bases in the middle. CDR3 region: CAISPGHTYEQYF. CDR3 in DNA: TGTGCCATCAGCCCGGGACACACCTACGAGCAGTACTTC.

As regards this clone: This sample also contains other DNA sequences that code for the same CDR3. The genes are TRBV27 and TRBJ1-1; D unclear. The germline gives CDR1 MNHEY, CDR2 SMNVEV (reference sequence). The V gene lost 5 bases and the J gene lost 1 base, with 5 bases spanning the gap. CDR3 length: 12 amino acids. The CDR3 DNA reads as TGTGCCAGCAGTCCCGGGAACACTGAAGCTTTCTTT. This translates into CASSPGNTEAFF.

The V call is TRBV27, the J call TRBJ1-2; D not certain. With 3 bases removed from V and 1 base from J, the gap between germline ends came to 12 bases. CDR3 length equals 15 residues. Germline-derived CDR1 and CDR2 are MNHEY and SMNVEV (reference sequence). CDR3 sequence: CASSFTIEDNYGYTF. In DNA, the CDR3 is TGTGCCAGCAGTTTCACTATAGAAGATAACTATGGCTACACCTTC.

DNA of the CDR3: TGTGCCAGCAGCCCCCCCGGGAGTGCCTACGAGCAGTACTTC. It translates to CASSPPGSAYEQYF. The V gene is TRBV6-5, the J gene TRBJ2-7, with D maybe TRBD2 (6 bases). Trimming pared 6 bases from V and 2 bases from J, leaving 14 bases between. This CDR3 comprises 14 residues. CDR1 MNHEY and CDR2 SVGAGI come from the germline V gene.

Written as DNA, the CDR3 is TGTGCCAGTAGGGTTATATGGACCAAGGGGGTCACAGATACGCAGTATTTT. This translates into CASRVIWTKGVTDTQYF. The genes are TRBV19 and TRBJ2-3, with D maybe TRBD1 (6 bases). The germline V and J ends were trimmed by 6 bases and 2 bases, with 21 bases remaining between them. The CDR3 runs to 17 residues. Germline loops: CDR1 LNHDA, CDR2 SQIVND (reference sequence).

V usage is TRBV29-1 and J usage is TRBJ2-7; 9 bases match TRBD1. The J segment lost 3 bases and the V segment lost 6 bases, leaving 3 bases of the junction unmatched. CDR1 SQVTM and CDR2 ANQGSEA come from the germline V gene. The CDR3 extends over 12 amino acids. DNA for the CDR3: TGCAGCGTGGGGACAGGGCTCTACGAGCAGTACTTC. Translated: CSVGTGLYEQYF.

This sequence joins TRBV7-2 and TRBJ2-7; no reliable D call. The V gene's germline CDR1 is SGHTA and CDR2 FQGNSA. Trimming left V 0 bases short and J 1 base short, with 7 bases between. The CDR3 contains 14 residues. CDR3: CASSLAAPSYEQYF. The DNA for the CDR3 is TGTGCCAGCAGCTTAGCGGCCCCTTCCTACGAGCAGTACTTC.

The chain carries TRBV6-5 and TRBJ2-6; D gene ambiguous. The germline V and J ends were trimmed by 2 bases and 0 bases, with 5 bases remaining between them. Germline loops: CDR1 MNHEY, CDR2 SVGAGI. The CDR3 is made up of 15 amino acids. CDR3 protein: CASSYGHSGANVLTF. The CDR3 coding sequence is TGTGCCAGCAGTTACGGGCACTCTGGGGCCAACGTCCTGACTTTC.

The CDR3 spells CASSLRAGGFNNEQFF. The CDR3 DNA reads as TGTGCCAGCAGCTTGAGGGCGGGAGGTTTCAACAATGAGCAGTTCTTC. This chain connects TRBV11-2 to TRBJ2-1; TRBD2 matches at 8 bases. This CDR3 spans 16 amino acids. Germline CDR1 and CDR2: SGHAT and FQNNGV. Trimming cost V 3 bases and J 5 bases; bases outside gene matches: 9.

The CDR3 loop reads CASSQARQAGELPAANYGYTF. Here the CDR3 DNA reads TGCGCCAGCAGCCAAGCCAGACAGGCGGGGGAGCTCCCGGCGGCTAACTATGGCTACACCTTC. The rearrangement uses TRBV4-1 and TRBJ1-2; D is perhaps TRBD1 (6 bases). Trimming removed 1 base from V and 0 bases from J, with 27 bases in between. Germline V gives CDR1 MGHRA, CDR2 YSYEKL. The CDR3 runs 21 residues.

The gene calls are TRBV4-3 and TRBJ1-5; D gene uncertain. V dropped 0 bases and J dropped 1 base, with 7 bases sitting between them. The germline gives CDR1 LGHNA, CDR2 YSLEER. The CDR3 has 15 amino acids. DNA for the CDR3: TGCGCCAGCAGCCAAGACGGTCAAAGCAATCAGCCCCAGCATTTT. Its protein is CASSQDGQSNQPQHF.

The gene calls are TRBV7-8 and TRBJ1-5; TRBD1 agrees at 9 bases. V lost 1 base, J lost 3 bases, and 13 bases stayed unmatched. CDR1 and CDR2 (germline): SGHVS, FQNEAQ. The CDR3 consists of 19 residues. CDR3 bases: TGTGCCAGCAGCTTAGATCCGGGACAGGGTATAATCCTCAATCAGCCCCAGCATTTT. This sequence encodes CASSLDPGQGIILNQPQHF.

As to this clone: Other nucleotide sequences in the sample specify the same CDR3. CDR3 sequence: CASSVGGPNYGYTF. The CDR3 region has the DNA TGTGCCAGCAGCGTAGGTGGCCCTAACTATGGCTACACCTTC. The chain has TRBV9 and TRBJ1-2; D remains ambiguous. Trimming left V 0 bases short and J 0 bases short, with 6 bases between. Germline V gene data show CDR1 as SGDLS and CDR2 as YYNGEE. The CDR3 length is 14 residues.

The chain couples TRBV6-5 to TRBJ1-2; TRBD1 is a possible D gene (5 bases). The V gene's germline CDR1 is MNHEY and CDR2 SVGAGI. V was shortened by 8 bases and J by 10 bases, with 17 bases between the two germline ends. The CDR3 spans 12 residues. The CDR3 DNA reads TGTGCCAGCGGGGGGTCTCCGGGAGACTACACCTTC. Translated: CASGGSPGDYTF.